This paragraph reports one T cell receptor (beta chain). Its specificity is not known. The germline V and J ends were trimmed by 0 bases and 5 bases, with 12 bases remaining between them. The germline V gene has CDR1 LGHNA and CDR2 YSLEER. This CDR3 is 15 amino acids long. The record originates from a study of T-cell reconstitution after alpha-beta-depleted transplantation in children. The study's findings and limits: Surviving recipient T cells and thymic progenitors accounted for the high day-60 TCRbeta diversity observed in some patients. Newly produced T cells mostly accounted for T-cell counts and diversity one year post-transplant. By about two months after transplant, alpha-beta T cells reportedly arose from several hundred graft clones that had expanded.

TCRbeta library preparation incorporated unique molecular identifiers. TCRdb reprocessed the PCR reads via MiXCR and lists one record per CDR3 protein. The table includes about 1,000,000 distinct CDR3 sequences, roughly 29% detected once. Source: PBMCs, mostly from graft donor cells, taken 360 days after TCRalphabeta/CD19-depleted stem cell transplant. V gene TRBV4-3 combines with J gene TRBJ2-3, with D possibly being TRBD2 (6 bases). The sequence derives from a boy under two years old who had a stem cell transplant for SCID, so the T cells may come from the graft donor. In DNA, the CDR3 is TGCGCCAGCAGCCAAGATCGGGGGACGGGAGATACGCAGTATTTT. Translating gives CASSQDRGTGDTQYF.